This T cell receptor beta chain originates from a study of blood T cell repertoires in COVID-19. On the study more broadly: The United States, Italy and Spain provided the acute and convalescent COVID-19 samples. Sources were T cells, B-cell-depleted T cells, or PBMCs; the material itself was cDNA or gDNA.

In the original workflow: How many nucleated cells were present was estimated from reference gene primer amplification. Clones were read by immunoSEQ multiplex PCR, and TCRdb kept only the in-frame ones, dropping some. That table furnishes V, J and clone size, whereas the DNA furnished D and trimming. The data hold around 210,000 clones, with about 91% observed a single time. V was clipped by 6 bases and J by 4 bases, with 12 bases between them. The germline V gene encodes CDR1 SGHDN and CDR2 FVKESK. The CDR3 length is 13 residues. The receptor comes from a man aged 18 to 30 with active or convalescent COVID-19. This chain uses TRBV14 with TRBJ1-2; tentatively, D is TRBD1 (5 bases). The sequenced material came from peripheral blood. CDR3: CASRRREGYGYTF. CDR3 coding DNA: TGTGCCAGCAGACGCAGGGAGGGCTATGGCTACACCTTC.